Each of the 15 T cell receptor beta chains below was sequenced from the same sample in a study of blood T cell repertoires in COVID-19 (dated by TCRdb to 2018 to 2020). Library preparation used the immunoSEQ multiplex PCR assay. TCRdb stores this immuneACCESS table with in-frame sequences only. Part of the clones is absent; in the studies checked, under half of the shortfall reflects unresolved V genes, and no reason is known for the rest. Present in this sample are roughly 500,000 clones, over 75% of which were seen just once. Of the sample, approximately 2.9% is held by the ten largest clones. The source material was peripheral blood. The origin of the receptors is a human donor in a cohort sampled during active COVID-19.

The rearrangement uses TRBV25-1 and TRBJ2-5, with 12 bases matching TRBD2. Trimming removed 0 bases from V and 4 bases from J; junction bases left unmatched: 6. The CDR3 is made up of 17 amino acids. Germline CDR1 reads MGHDK; CDR2 reads SYGVNS. Here the CDR3 reads CASSEYRASGRGETQYF. The DNA of the CDR3 is TGTGCCAGCAGTGAATATAGAGCTAGCGGGAGGGGAGAGACCCAGTACTTC.

The V and J genes are TRBV6-2 or TRBV6-3 and TRBJ1-1; D gene ambiguous. V lost 4 bases and J 11 bases, leaving 17 bases between the germline ends. Germline V gives CDR1 MNHEY, CDR2 SVGEGT. This CDR3 region has 13 residues. CDR3 in DNA: TGTGCCAGCAGTTCTTTCGTCAAGACCGGGGCTTTCTTT. Protein sequence: CASSSFVKTGAFF.

The gene calls are TRBV14 and TRBJ1-1; D is ambiguous. The CDR3 sequence is 14 residues long. CDR1 is SGHDN, CDR2 FVKESK, per germline. Trimming took off 4 bases at V and 4 bases at J, with 13 bases between the two ends. The CDR3 reads CASSPLFPGTEAFF. The CDR3 nucleotides are TGTGCCAGCAGCCCTTTGTTCCCAGGCACTGAAGCTTTCTTT.

The chain employs TRBV4-2 and TRBJ2-5; 11 nucleotides agree with TRBD2. Per germline, CDR1 LGHNA and CDR2 YNFKEQ. V was clipped by 4 bases and J by 1 base; unmatched bases: 2. The CDR3 runs to 15 residues. The CDR3 reads CASSLGLAGQETQYF. The CDR3 region has the DNA TGTGCCAGCAGCCTAGGACTAGCGGGCCAAGAGACCCAGTACTTC.

This chain joins TRBV25-1 and TRBJ2-1; 14 nucleotides line up with TRBD2. Germline trimming cut 6 bases from V and 10 bases from J; bases unmatched to any gene: 2. This CDR3 has 13 residues. CDR1 and CDR2 from the germline V gene are MGHDK and SYGVNS. The CDR3 DNA is TGTGCCAGCAGGACTAGCGGGAGGGACGAGCAGTTCTTC. Translated, it gives CASRTSGRDEQFF. Together with reference TRBV25-1 and TRBJ2-1, the CDR3 gives the full variable domain: EADIYQTPRYLVIGTGKKITLECSQTMGHDKMYWYQQDPGMELHLIHYSYGVNSTEKGDLSSESTVSRIRTEHFPLTLESARPSHTSQYLCASRTSGRDEQFFGPGTRLTVL.

The chain employs TRBV30 and TRBJ2-4; TRBD2 matches 7 bases. The V gene's germline CDR1 is GTSNPN and CDR2 SVGIG (reference sequence). The V segment lost 0 bases and the J segment 7 bases; nucleotides outside the gene matches: 6. The CDR3 loop spans 14 amino acids. This chain's CDR3 is CAWSVPGGMNIQYF. The DNA of the CDR3 is TGTGCCTGGAGTGTACCCGGGGGGATGAACATTCAGTACTTC.

This clone was found a few times. The genes are TRBV2 and TRBJ2-1, with 9 bases identical to TRBD2. CDR1 SNHLY and CDR2 FYNNEI come from the germline V gene. The V and J ends lost 9 bases and 9 bases, in that order; junction bases with no gene match: 15. The CDR3 runs 15 residues. The CDR3 is CARGSVSSGSGEQFF. As DNA, the CDR3 is TGTGCCAGGGGATCGGTTAGTAGCGGGAGCGGTGAGCAGTTCTTC. Variable domain in full (rest from reference TRBV2 and TRBJ2-1): EPEVTQTPSHQVTQMGQEVILRCVPISNHLYFYWYRQILGQKVEFLVSFYNNEISEKSEIFDDQFSVERPDGSNFTLKIRSTKLEDSAMYFCARGSVSSGSGEQFFGPGTRLTVL.

The gene calls are TRBV12-5 and TRBJ2-5; 9 nucleotides agree with TRBD2. Germline V gene data show CDR1 as LGHNT and CDR2 as FRNRAP. CDR3 length: 16 amino acids. With V trimmed by 0 bases and J by 5 bases, 7 bases remained unmatched. CDR3 in amino acids: CASGLVVSGSVETQYF. In nucleotides, the CDR3 is TGTGCTAGTGGTTTGGTAGTTAGCGGGAGCGTCGAGACCCAGTACTTC.

The chain couples TRBV30 to TRBJ2-7, with 12 nucleotides matching TRBD1. Germline V lookup: CDR1 GTSNPN, CDR2 SVGIG (reference sequence). J lost 2 bases, V lost 0 bases, and 2 bases had no gene match. This CDR3 region has 15 residues. The CDR3 here is CAWSVGTGGAYEQYF. The CDR3 nucleotides are TGTGCCTGGAGTGTTGGGACAGGGGGCGCCTACGAGCAGTACTTC.

With regard to this clone: One end of the junction varies from germline; a read error may be responsible. V gene TRBV28 combines with J gene TRBJ1-2; D gene unclear. The CDR3 contains 15 residues. Germline CDR1 MDHEN, CDR2 SYDVKM. The CDR3 here is CASSLIGSPNYGYTF. The DNA of the CDR3 is TGTGCCAGCAGTCTCATCGGGTCCCCTAATTATGGCTACACCTTC.

This rearrangement joins TRBV9 to TRBJ1-2; 11 bases are a match to TRBD1. In germline, CDR1 is SGDLS, CDR2 YYNGEE. Losses at the gene ends were 3 bases for V and 4 bases for J; bases not matched to a gene: 8. The CDR3 is made up of 16 amino acids. Written as DNA, the CDR3 is TGTGCCAGCAGCGCTTGGGGACAGGGGGACCTCTATGGCTACACCTTC. Encoded protein: CASSAWGQGDLYGYTF.

The chain has TRBV5-1 and TRBJ2-1, with 10 bases matching TRBD2. The CDR3 loop spans 15 amino acids. V gave up 1 base and J gave up 9 bases; unmatched junction bases: 7. In germline, CDR1 is SGHRS, CDR2 YFSETQ. In nucleotides, the CDR3 is TGCGCCAGCAGCTTGACTAGCGGGAACGAGGGTGAGCAGTTCTTC. It codes for CASSLTSGNEGEQFF.

The gene calls are TRBV7-2 and TRBJ2-7, with 14 bases identical to TRBD2. Germline V gene sequence: CDR1 SGHTA, CDR2 FQGNSA. The CDR3 is 18 residues long. V lost 2 bases, J lost 1 base, and 7 bases stayed unmatched. CDR3 nucleotides: TGTGCCAGCAGCTTACCTGGACTAGCGGGGGGCTTTTCCTACGAGCAGTACTTC. It translates to CASSLPGLAGGFSYEQYF.

V and J are TRBV5-1 and TRBJ1-1; TRBD1 matches 9 bases. Per germline, CDR1 SGHRS and CDR2 YFSETQ. CDR3 length: 14 residues. The V segment lost 0 bases and the J segment 3 bases; nucleotides outside the gene matches: 0. CDR3 protein: CASSLGTGDTEAFF. In DNA, the CDR3 is TGCGCCAGCAGCTTGGGGACAGGGGACACTGAAGCTTTCTTT.

This chain uses TRBV5-6 with TRBJ1-2, with D tentatively TRBD1 (6 bases). The V gene's germline CDR1 is SGHDT and CDR2 YYEEEE. CDR3 length: 16 amino acids. The ends were cut back, 6 bases at V and 4 bases at J, with 22 bases in the middle. DNA of the CDR3: TGTGCCAGCAACATGGGGGCCAGACAGCTTTCCTATGGCTACACCTTC. It yields the protein CASNMGARQLSYGYTF.